This paragraph reports one T cell receptor (beta chain). This receptor's antigen is unknown. No much larger clone is present one base from it, and per-base qualities are unavailable. What this sample's treatment or condition label stands for: high-dose cyclophosphamide on days +3 and +4 as single-agent GVHD prophylaxis. For conditioning, the PTCy patients got busulfan and fludarabine, then a related or unrelated marrow graft, followed by cyclophosphamide on days +3 and +4. The PTCy-treated patients were drawn from a prospective, multi-institutional clinical trial. Peripheral blood and bone marrow mononuclear cells were isolated by Ficoll-Hypaque density centrifugation and cryopreserved. Its CDR3 holds 15 amino acids, cysteine through phenylalanine. Only the CDR3 DNA is retained, 45 bases long and in frame from the first base. V is trimmed back by 4 bases and J by 4 bases, and the junction contains 7 bases that no gene match accounts for. Reading the germline V gene gives CDR1 MNHNS and CDR2 SASEGT.

These data come from a study of T cells after posttransplantation cyclophosphamide (dated by TCRdb to about 2016). Regarding the complete study: Using TRB sequencing, the study followed how the T cell repertoire reconstituted after myeloablative bone marrow transplantation in which posttransplantation cyclophosphamide served as GVHD prophylaxis. Antigen receptor sequencing covered samples from roughly 35 PTCy-treated patients and approximately 15 of their related bone marrow donors. Blood from all 35 or so PTCy patients who had 1-year posttransplant specimens underwent TRB sequencing. In 3 patients, TRB sequencing was also performed on up to about 3 more blood samples taken 2 to 5.2 years after transplant, and in 4 patients, pretransplant blood was also TRB-sequenced. Because TRA and TRB clonality correlated tightly in several samples, later TCR analyses were limited to TRB. Public TRB sequences were searched against a database of over 3,600 sequences associated with responses to pathogens, tumor antigens, self-antigens and alloantigens.

Here is what the overall study found, with its caveats: Donor-recipient similarity was low at 1-2 months but increased during the first year, and donor CD8+ memory clones often dominated later blood repertoires. The TRB repertoires of T cells infiltrating skin or the GI tract showed only limited overlap with the TRB repertoires found in blood. Across the 35 to 55 patients, TRB clonality was highly associated with recipient CMV seropositivity and CMV reactivation, and diversity with PTCy was similar to that in the CNI/methotrexate controls.

TRB sequencing was run on genomic DNA with either the immunoSEQ assay at survey resolution or the hsTCRB kit. The study's own analysis went as follows. Initial read processing used immunoSEQ software, and repertoire analyses used the LymphoSeq R package. Clonality was calculated as 1 minus normalized Shannon entropy, and the Gini coefficient was also calculated for each TRB dataset. Phenotypes of unsorted samples were inferred by mapping TRB sequences from sorted subsets of the recipient or donor onto the same recipient's unsorted samples. TCRdb holds this immuneACCESS table with in-frame rearrangements only. Some clones are missing; in checked studies, unresolved V genes explain under half, and the rest has no known cause. That table gives V, J and clone size, and the DNA gave D and trimming. The sample yields around 40,000 clones; less than 95% were counted once. The top ten constitute roughly 2.5% of the sample.

The source of this sequence is a male patient between 60 and 69 years old who received an allogeneic stem cell transplant from a related donor and was CMV-positive. It is possible that, after a transplant, some T cells come from the graft donor. This chain is built from TRBV6-1 and TRBJ1-2; TRBD1 lines up with 9 middle nucleotides. The sequencing used PBMCs, collected just over 60 days after allogeneic stem cell transplant with posttransplant cyclophosphamide. The CDR3 protein sequence reads: CASSGDGTGIYGYTF. The sequence in DNA is TGTGCCAGCAGTGGAGACGGGACAGGGATCTATGGCTACACCTTC.